This is a list of T cell receptor beta chains from one sample in a study of immune characterization of retroperitoneal liposarcoma. MiXCR, run by TCRdb on the PCR reads, gives a single entry per CDR3 protein. Counted here are about 10,000 distinct CDR3 sequences, more than 25% occurring once; the ten biggest clones make up roughly 19%. Sequences were obtained from blood. The receptors here all came from a male donor with retroperitoneal liposarcoma. Each CDR3 is given without its conserved first and last residue. The D gene is left open where the match is weak.

D: NA; J: TRBJ2-1; V: TRBV27; CDR3: ASSLLSGSYNEQF
D: NA; J: TRBJ2-1; V: TRBV6-6; CDR3: ASTKGAVLNEQF
D: NA; J: NA; V: TRBV3-1; CDR3: ASSNGLERQY
D: NA; J: TRBJ2-1; V: TRBV5-1; CDR3: ASKDVNEQF
D: TRBD2; J: NA; V: TRBV4-2; CDR3: ASSQDGTSSYNEQY
D: NA; J: TRBJ1-5; V: TRBV11-1; CDR3: ASSLAPHQPQH
D: NA; J: TRBJ1-3; V: TRBV4-1; CDR3: ASSQFSSGNTIY
D: NA; J: TRBJ1-2; V: TRBV4-2; CDR3: ANSQDGSGPSYGYT
D: NA; J: TRBJ2-2; V: TRBV6-1; CDR3: ASSEVQTGELF
D: NA; J: TRBJ2-1; V: TRBV6-1; CDR3: ASSYGNEQF
D: TRBD1; J: TRBJ2-2; V: TRBV12-3/TRBV12-4; CDR3: ASSIGQVTGELF
D: TRBD2; J: NA; V: TRBV11-3; CDR3: ASSQGTSGTQETQY
D: NA; J: TRBJ2-2; V: TRBV6-1; CDR3: ASSEEAHGELF
D: NA; J: TRBJ1-1; V: TRBV7-2; CDR3: ASSRQNTEAF
D: NA; J: TRBJ2-3; V: TRBV6-1; CDR3: ASSDNLGTPVEY
D: TRBD2; J: NA; V: TRBV7-2; CDR3: ASSLAEGTNYEQY
D: NA; J: NA; V: TRBV6-6; CDR3: ASSYSRGSVGQETQY
D: NA; J: TRBJ2-4; V: TRBV11-3; CDR3: ASSLDRQVENIQY
D: NA; J: TRBJ1-1; V: TRBV12-3/TRBV12-4; CDR3: ASSFSMNTEAF
D: NA; J: TRBJ1-1; V: TRBV6-5; CDR3: ASSYSKVSTEAF
D: NA; J: TRBJ2-6; V: TRBV6-5; CDR3: ASSYSSSSSGANVLT
D: TRBD1; J: TRBJ1-1; V: TRBV6-1; CDR3: ASSAGGRITEAF
D: NA; J: TRBJ1-2; V: TRBV4-1; CDR3: ASSQEGRGLGYT
D: NA; J: TRBJ2-1; V: TRBV6-1; CDR3: ASSVGGVEQF
D: NA; J: TRBJ2-1; V: TRBV20-1; CDR3: SSSEPGTADNEQF
D: TRBD2; J: TRBJ2-5; V: TRBV4-3; CDR3: ASSLTRGGPETQY
D: TRBD1; J: TRBJ2-1; V: TRBV2; CDR3: ASRIPRDRGPFEQF
D: TRBD1; J: TRBJ2-1; V: TRBV6-6; CDR3: ASSYHDRVIDEQY
D: NA; J: TRBJ1-1; V: TRBV12-3/TRBV12-4; CDR3: ASSLTRGNTEAF
D: NA; J: TRBJ1-3; V: TRBV6-5; CDR3: ASSYSPGNTIY
D: TRBD2; J: TRBJ2-3; V: TRBV2; CDR3: ASSYSGTSGWDTQY
D: NA; J: TRBJ1-6; V: TRBV11-2; CDR3: ASSLEAVYNSPLH
D: TRBD1; J: TRBJ2-1; V: TRBV5-1; CDR3: ASSLGGTGPADEQF
D: NA; J: TRBJ2-1; V: TRBV6-2/TRBV6-3; CDR3: ASRTLGPSVYNEQF
D: NA; J: TRBJ2-1; V: TRBV12-3/TRBV12-4; CDR3: ASTSDGPYNEQF
D: TRBD1; J: TRBJ2-3; V: TRBV6-1; CDR3: ASSSGQDRGDTQY
D: TRBD1; J: TRBJ2-5; V: TRBV6-1; CDR3: ASSEPSTGYETQY
D: TRBD1; J: TRBJ1-2; V: TRBV6-6; CDR3: ASSYSTGGSYGYT
D: NA; J: TRBJ2-3; V: TRBV6-1; CDR3: ATKRGGFTDTQY
D: NA; J: TRBJ2-6; V: TRBV7-7; CDR3: ASGMPSGANVLT
D: NA; J: TRBJ1-1; V: TRBV14; CDR3: ASSPTRSGAF
D: TRBD1; J: TRBJ2-1; V: TRBV20-1; CDR3: SARVTKGQGSYNEQF
D: NA; J: TRBJ2-5; V: TRBV6-1; CDR3: ASNPEGFGTQY
D: NA; J: TRBJ2-3; V: TRBV7-7; CDR3: ASSLTSSFTDTQY
D: NA; J: TRBJ1-5; V: TRBV6-1; CDR3: ASSHTGSSNQPQH
D: TRBD1; J: TRBJ1-2; V: TRBV12-3/TRBV12-4; CDR3: ASKTTGGGSGYT
D: TRBD2; J: TRBJ2-1; V: TRBV27; CDR3: ASSSLAGGSSYNEQF
D: TRBD2; J: NA; V: TRBV7-2; CDR3: ASSLAPGTSGVTYEQY
D: NA; J: TRBJ2-5; V: TRBV12-3/TRBV12-4; CDR3: ASSDETRDNEQY
D: NA; J: TRBJ2-5; V: TRBV27; CDR3: ASSHRQQETQY
D: TRBD1; J: TRBJ1-2; V: TRBV7-6; CDR3: ASSPTGNYGYT
D: NA; J: TRBJ1-2; V: TRBV6-1; CDR3: ASRRKDAYGYT
D: NA; J: TRBJ1-4; V: TRBV10-1; CDR3: ASRGTDGIATNEKLF
D: TRBD2; J: TRBJ2-4; V: TRBV12-3/TRBV12-4; CDR3: ASSSSGVGRDIQY
D: NA; J: TRBJ2-2; V: TRBV27; CDR3: ASRGWVNTGELF
D: TRBD1; J: TRBJ2-4; V: TRBV7-2; CDR3: ASSPRDRRAKNIQY
D: TRBD1; J: TRBJ2-1; V: TRBV3-1; CDR3: ASSQVNGQGEIWRRPYNEQF
D: TRBD2; J: TRBJ2-5; V: TRBV4-1; CDR3: ASSQDLGSGGPWETQY